The clone carrying this T cell receptor (beta chain) came up once. The antigen remains unidentified. Total RNA extracted from each sample amounted to at least 5.5 micrograms. These data come from a study of blood T cells in healthy people across ages. Through a sample-barcoded 5' primer and a J-beta primer mix, a second PCR was run for roughly 7 to 11 cycles. Every single cDNA molecule received a tag from a template-switch adaptor with 12 random nucleotides. TCRdb re-called the 5' RACE reads through MiXCR, storing one row per CDR3 protein. There are about 640,000 distinct CDR3 sequences in the sample; about 54% occur only once, and over 30% lies in the top ten. Study-level results: Donor CMV infection status was unknown, possibly confounding age-related changes in expanded clonotypes. Measured against age, TCR beta diversity per million T cells decreased in a roughly linear manner.

CDR1 is SGHNT and CDR2 is YENEEA in the germline V gene. This CDR3 contains 16 residues. Unmatched junction bases numbered 9, after V lost 5 bases and J lost 0 bases. The clonotype comes from a man in his sixties in good health. Source material: blood. The chain has TRBV11-3 and TRBJ2-5; 7 bases map to TRBD1. The CDR3 bases are TGTGCCAGCAGCCCAGGGGGACATACATACCAAGAGACCCAGTACTTC. This encodes CASSPGGHTYQETQYF. Filled out from reference TRBV11-3 and TRBJ2-5, the complete variable domain reads EAGVVQSPRYKIIEKKQPVAFWCNPISGHNTLYWYLQNLGQGPELLIRYENEEAVDDSQLPKDRFSAERLKGVDSTLKIQPAELGDSAVYLCASSPGGHTYQETQYFGPGTRLLVL.